One sample yielded the 26 T cell receptor beta chains listed below, sequenced in a study of blood T cell repertoires in COVID-19. This table comes from immunoSEQ multiplex PCR, and its TCRdb copy is limited to in-frame clones, with some not included. The repertoire consists of approximately 110,000 clones, with roughly 92% occurring once and the leading ten covering approximately 2%. Sequencing was performed on peripheral blood. These receptors all stem from a man in his fifties or sixties with COVID-19, enrolled during active disease.

The chain carries TRBV10-1 and TRBJ2-4; 7 bases are a match to TRBD1. Germline V gene sequence: CDR1 WNHNN, CDR2 SYGVQD (reference sequence). This CDR3 comprises 16 residues. The V segment lost 2 bases and the J segment 3 bases; nucleotides outside the gene matches: 7. CDR3 sequence reads: CASSEIQGLDKNIQYF. In DNA, the CDR3 is TGCGCCAGCAGTGAGATACAGGGGTTGGACAAAAACATTCAGTACTTC.

V gene TRBV5-1 combines with J gene TRBJ2-3; 7 bases align to TRBD2. Losses at the gene ends were 4 bases for V and 2 bases for J; bases not matched to a gene: 7. In germline, CDR1 is SGHRS, CDR2 YFSETQ. CDR3 length: 15 residues. The CDR3 DNA sequence: TGCGCCAGCAGCGCACTCCGGGACTACACAGATACGCAGTATTTT. It encodes CASSALRDYTDTQYF.

V and J are TRBV6-2 or TRBV6-3 and TRBJ2-7; D perhaps matches TRBD1 (6 bases). The V end was cut by 4 bases, the J end by 3 bases, with 10 bases between. CDR1 MNHEY and CDR2 SVGEGT come from the germline V gene. The CDR3 covers 13 residues. CDR3: CASSSGQSYEQYF. The DNA for the CDR3 is TGTGCCAGCAGTTCTGGACAGAGCTACGAGCAGTACTTC.

The chain combines TRBV3-1 (or the pseudogene TRBV3-2) with TRBJ2-5; 7 nucleotides align to TRBD1. The CDR3 spans 14 residues. Unmatched junction bases numbered 7, after V lost 4 bases and J lost 5 bases. Germline values: CDR1 LGHDT, CDR2 YNNKEL (reference sequence). CDR3 DNA sequence: TGTGCCAGCAGCCGACAGGGAACAGAGGAGACCCAGTACTTC. This gives the protein CASSRQGTEETQYF.

The CDR3 protein is CASSPETGWAGETQYF. The CDR3 DNA reads TGTGCCAGCAGCCCAGAGACAGGGTGGGCGGGAGAGACCCAGTACTTC. This chain links TRBV9 with TRBJ2-5, with 7 bases lining up with TRBD1. Trimming removed 4 bases from V and 4 bases from J; junction bases left unmatched: 13. The germline CDR1 and CDR2 sequences are SGDLS and YYNGEE. The CDR3 loop spans 16 amino acids.

V gene TRBV5-1 combines with J gene TRBJ2-1, with 7 bases fitting TRBD1. Per the germline V gene, CDR1 is SGHRS and CDR2 is YFSETQ. The J segment lost 4 bases and the V segment lost 4 bases, leaving 8 bases of the junction unmatched. The CDR3 runs 15 residues. The CDR3 DNA reads as TGCGCCAGCAGCGGGTGGGGACAGCCGTACAATGAGCAGTTCTTC. This sequence encodes CASSGWGQPYNEQFF.

The chain has TRBV7-9 and TRBJ2-5; a possible D gene is TRBD2 (6 bases). The CDR3 is 12 residues long. Germline CDR1 is SEHNR and CDR2 is FQNEAQ (reference sequence). V shed 4 bases and J shed 7 bases, with 10 bases lying between them. CDR3 sequence: CASSSAGGTQYF. The CDR3, as DNA: TGTGCCAGCAGCTCGGCCGGGGGGACCCAGTACTTC.

V is TRBV7-2 and J is TRBJ2-5; 12 bases align to TRBD1. The CDR3 loop spans 16 amino acids. Per germline, CDR1 SGHTA and CDR2 FQGNSA. V trimming: 2 bases; J trimming: 1 base; junction bases outside the gene matches: 2. In nucleotides, the CDR3 is TGTGCCAGCAGCTTATGGGACAGGGGGCTCCAAGAGACCCAGTACTTC. It codes for CASSLWDRGLQETQYF.

The chain couples TRBV12-3 or TRBV12-4 to TRBJ2-1; weak D call: TRBD1 (6 bases). The CDR3 sequence is 13 residues long. Deletions cut 2 bases from V and 5 bases from J, with 7 bases between. CDR3 amino acids: CASSLTGNNEQFF. The CDR3 DNA sequence: TGTGCCAGCAGTTTAACAGGGAACAATGAGCAGTTCTTC.

The chain has TRBV29-1 and TRBJ2-7, with 9 nucleotides matching TRBD2. Germline CDR1 is SQVTM and CDR2 is ANQGSEA. V was clipped by 4 bases and J by 5 bases; unmatched bases: 9. The CDR3 loop spans 14 amino acids. CDR3 sequence reads: CSVVFGLARHEQYF. In DNA, the CDR3 is TGCAGCGTTGTATTTGGACTAGCGAGACACGAGCAGTACTTC.

The V call is TRBV24-1, the J call TRBJ2-3; D not certain. The V gene lost 1 base and the J gene lost 0 bases, with 7 bases spanning the gap. The CDR3 is made up of 15 amino acids. Germline V lookup: CDR1 KGHDR, CDR2 SFDVKD. In nucleotides, the CDR3 is TGTGCCACCAGTGATTTCGCGTCTAGCACAGATACGCAGTATTTT. Protein product: CATSDFASSTDTQYF.

The rearrangement joins TRBV29-1 to TRBJ1-3, with D possibly TRBD1 on 5 matching bases. Germline V gives CDR1 SQVTM, CDR2 ANQGSEA. This CDR3 comprises 16 residues. Trimming removed 0 bases from V and 0 bases from J, with 12 bases in between. The CDR3 sequence is CSVEDQQGPSGNTIYF. CDR3 coding DNA: TGCAGCGTTGAAGATCAGCAGGGCCCCTCTGGAAACACCATATATTTT.

V is TRBV10-2 and J is TRBJ1-1; TRBD1 agrees at 11 bases. With 4 bases clipped from V and 7 bases from J, the junction kept 5 bases outside the gene matches. This CDR3 is 14 amino acids long. Germline loops: CDR1 WSHSY, CDR2 SAAADI. DNA for the CDR3: TGCGCCAGCAGTGTCACCGGGACAGGGGGTGAAGCTTTCTTT. Translation gives CASSVTGTGGEAFF.

V usage is TRBV25-1 and J usage is TRBJ2-1, with D maybe TRBD2 (5 bases). There are 14 residues in the CDR3. Germline-derived CDR1 and CDR2 are MGHDK and SYGVNS. V lost 7 bases and J 4 bases, leaving 14 bases between the germline ends. CDR3 loop: CASTLGGVYNEQFF. Here the CDR3 DNA reads TGTGCCAGCACCCTTGGAGGAGTATACAATGAGCAGTTCTTC.

V usage is TRBV19 and J usage is TRBJ2-7, with a tentative D call TRBD2 (6 bases). The CDR3 has 14 amino acids. Germline V gene data show CDR1 as LNHDA and CDR2 as SQIVND (reference sequence). With 5 bases removed from V and 2 bases from J, the gap between germline ends came to 13 bases. The CDR3: CASSLRDSAYEQYF. CDR3 sequence (DNA): TGTGCCAGTAGTCTCCGGGACTCAGCCTACGAGCAGTACTTC.

This clone has just a few counts. J is TRBJ1-1 and V is TRBV5-1; maybe TRBD1 (5 bases). From germline, CDR1 is SGHRS and CDR2 YFSETQ. The CDR3 runs to 14 residues. V dropped 5 bases and J dropped 3 bases, with 14 bases sitting between them. The CDR3 DNA reads TGCGCCAGCAGGGTGGCAGGGAAGGACACTGAAGCTTTCTTT. Encoded protein: CASRVAGKDTEAFF.

The chain combines TRBV28 with TRBJ2-7; 8 positions match TRBD1. V gave up 5 bases and J gave up 4 bases; unmatched junction bases: 10. The CDR3 totals 15 residues. Germline V gene sequence: CDR1 MDHEN, CDR2 SYDVKM. CDR3 residues: CASSVGTGARYEQYF. Here the CDR3 DNA reads TGTGCCAGCAGTGTAGGGACAGGAGCAAGGTACGAGCAGTACTTC. The variable domain in full, completed from reference TRBV28 and TRBJ2-7, reads DVKVTQSSRYLVKRTGEKVFLECVQDMDHENMFWYRQDPGLGLRLIYFSYDVKMKEKGDIPEGYSVSREKKERFSLILESASTNQTSMYLCASSVGTGARYEQYFGPGTRLTVT.

This chain links TRBV27 with TRBJ1-4, with 9 bases identical to TRBD1. CDR3 length equals 14 residues. J was trimmed by 7 bases and V by 1 base; bases with no gene match: 1. Germline assignment: CDR1 MNHEY and CDR2 SMNVEV (reference sequence). CDR3 bases: TGTGCCAGCAGTTTATGGACAGGGGCTGAAAAACTGTTTTTT. It yields the protein CASSLWTGAEKLFF.

V usage is TRBV19 and J usage is TRBJ2-1, with 8 bases matching TRBD2. The CDR3 consists of 16 residues. After removal of 6 bases from V and 2 bases from J, the junction contained 9 bases not matched to a gene. Germline V gene data show CDR1 as LNHDA and CDR2 as SQIVND (reference sequence). The chain's CDR3 is CASRPGLGFTYNEQFF. The DNA for the CDR3 is TGTGCCAGTAGGCCGGGACTAGGGTTCACCTACAATGAGCAGTTCTTC.

The genes are TRBV6-1 and TRBJ2-7, with a weak D call TRBD1 (5 bases). The V gene lost 3 bases and the J gene lost 4 bases, with 10 bases spanning the gap. Germline V lookup: CDR1 MNHNS, CDR2 SASEGT. The length of the CDR3 is 13 residues. The DNA for the CDR3 is TGTGCCAGCAGTGATGACAGTCCGTACGAGCAGTACGTC. Translated: CASSDDSPYEQYV.

The rearrangement uses TRBV28 and TRBJ2-7; D may be TRBD2 (6 bases). V was trimmed by 2 bases and J by 0 bases, leaving 17 bases between them. The CDR3 loop spans 17 amino acids. The germline V gene has CDR1 MDHEN and CDR2 SYDVKM. CDR3: CASSLPPGLASSYEQYF. The CDR3 coding sequence is TGTGCCAGCAGTTTACCGCCGGGACTGGCAAGCTCCTACGAGCAGTACTTC.

The V gene is TRBV7-8, the J gene TRBJ1-5; D is ambiguous. CDR1 is SGHVS and CDR2 is FQNEAQ in the germline V gene. The ends were cut back, 5 bases at V and 0 bases at J, with 23 bases in the middle. This CDR3 comprises 19 residues. The CDR3, as DNA: TGTGCCAGCAGCCCTCTTAGGTGGTCGCGGTTCGCTAGCAATCAGCCCCAGCATTTT. It codes for CASSPLRWSRFASNQPQHF.

The chain has TRBV19 and TRBJ1-2, with no clear D. Germline-derived CDR1 and CDR2 are LNHDA and SQIVND (reference sequence). The CDR3 covers 12 residues. V gave up 5 bases and J gave up 4 bases, with 8 bases separating them. CDR3 in DNA: TGTGCCAGTAGTGGCCAATCCTATGGCTACACCTTC. Translation gives CASSGQSYGYTF. The full variable domain, in which reference TRBV19 and TRBJ1-2 provide the parts outside the CDR3, is DGGITQSPKYLFRKEGQNVTLSCEQNLNHDAMYWYRQDPGQGLRLIYYSQIVNDFQKGDIAEGYSVSREKKESFPLTVTSAQKNPTAFYLCASSGQSYGYTFGSGTRLTVV.

V gene TRBV6-5 combines with J gene TRBJ2-7; 7 bases fit TRBD2. Losses at the gene ends were 2 bases for V and 4 bases for J; bases not matched to a gene: 8. From germline, CDR1 is MNHEY and CDR2 SVGAGI. The CDR3 extends over 15 amino acids. CDR3 bases: TGTGCCAGCAGTTACATCGTTGGCGGGAGTTACGAGCAGTACTTC. This codes for CASSYIVGGSYEQYF.

This sequence joins TRBV5-1 and TRBJ1-1; 7 bases are a match to TRBD1. Germline V lookup: CDR1 SGHRS, CDR2 YFSETQ. There are 15 residues in the CDR3. V trimming: 3 bases; J trimming: 1 base; junction bases outside the gene matches: 6. The CDR3 loop is CASSYGTAPNTEAFF. The CDR3 coding sequence is TGCGCCAGCAGCTATGGGACAGCGCCGAACACTGAAGCTTTCTTT.

This clone was counted a single time. DNA for the CDR3: TGTGCCAGCAGTTACTCTGACAGGGGGCATTCGGTAGTCTACGAGCAGTACTTC. It is translated as CASSYSDRGHSVVYEQYF. This sequence joins TRBV6-2 or TRBV6-3 and TRBJ2-7; 10 bases match TRBD1. The CDR3 spans 18 residues. Trimming took 0 bases from V and 3 from J; bases not matched to a gene: 11. CDR1 is MNHEY, CDR2 SVGEGT, per germline.